This T cell receptor beta chain is drawn from a study of immune evolution from preneoplasia to lung adenocarcinoma. Broader study findings: Clonality was highest in normal lung, lower in later-stage lesions apparently. Top clone share appeared to fall from AAH through AIS, MIA, adenocarcinoma. Highest clonality occurred in KRAS-mutant, not EGFR-mutant or double wild-type, nodules.

This clone was detected once. Its matching antigen is unknown. Assay: immunoSEQ multiplex PCR; the TCRdb copy retains only in-frame clones and omits some. The sample consists of several thousand clones, 80% of them appearing once. The V end was cut by 8 bases, the J end by 8 bases, with 19 bases between. Looked up from germline, CDR1 is SNHLY and CDR2 is FYNNEI. The CDR3 length is 15 residues. Nucleic acids came from premalignant or tumor cells enriched by macro-dissection. The TCR comes from a person aged 55-75 years with lung adenocarcinoma. What was sequenced was FFPE invasive lung adenocarcinoma tissue. This sequence joins TRBV2 and TRBJ1-6; maybe TRBD1 (5 bases). As DNA, the CDR3 is TGTGCCAGCCTAAAGAGGGCAGGGTGGGATTCACCCCTCCACTTT. This sequence encodes CASLKRAGWDSPLHF.